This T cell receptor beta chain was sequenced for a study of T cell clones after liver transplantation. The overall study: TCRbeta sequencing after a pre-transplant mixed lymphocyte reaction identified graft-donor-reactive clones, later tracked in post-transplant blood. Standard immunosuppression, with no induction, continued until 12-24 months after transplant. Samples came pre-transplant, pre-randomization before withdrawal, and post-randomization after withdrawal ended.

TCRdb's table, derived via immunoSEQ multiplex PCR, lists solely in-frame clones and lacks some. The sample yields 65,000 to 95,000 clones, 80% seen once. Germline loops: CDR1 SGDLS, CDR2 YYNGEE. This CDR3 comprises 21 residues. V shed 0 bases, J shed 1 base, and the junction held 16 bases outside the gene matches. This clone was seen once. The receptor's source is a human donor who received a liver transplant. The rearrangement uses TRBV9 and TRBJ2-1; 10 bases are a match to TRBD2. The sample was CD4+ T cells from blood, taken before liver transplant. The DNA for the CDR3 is TGTGCCAGCAGCGTAGGGGCCGGGACTAGCGCAGGGGGCAAGTCCTACAATGAGCAGTTCTTC. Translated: CASSVGAGTSAGGKSYNEQFF.